These T cell receptor beta chains were read from a single sample in a study of response to subunit inactivated influenza vaccine. TCRdb called the RT-PCR reads again in MiXCR, with one record for every CDR3 protein. The data show hundreds of thousands of distinct CDR3 sequences, about 7.6% seen once. The sequences come from PBMCs from blood, collected 23 to 25 months after vaccination. The receptors here all came from a man aged 50-75 years who received an inactivated influenza vaccine. Both conserved end residues are part of each CDR3. The D gene is left open where the match is weak. A row's size may be missing; if present it is once, few, many or a size class.

D	J	size	V	DNA	CDR3
.	TRBJ2-7	.	TRBV7-2	TGTGCCAGCAGCACGGTACTAGCAGCCGAGCAGTACTTC	CASSTVLAAEQYF
.	TRBJ1-4	.	TRBV5-1	TGCGCCAGCAGACCCGGCAGGGAAGAAAAACTGTTTTTT	CASRPGREEKLFF
.	TRBJ2-5	many	TRBV3-1	TGTGCCAGCAGCCATTTGAGGGTTGAGACCCAGTACTTC	CASSHLRVETQYF
.	TRBJ2-7	.	TRBV28	TGTGCCAGCAGTTTCAGCGGTAACTCCCCCTACGAGCAGTACTTC	CASSFSGNSPYEQYF
TRBD1	TRBJ2-1	many	TRBV7-6	TGTGCCAGCAGCTTAGTCGGACAGGCCTACAATGAGCAGTTCTTC	CASSLVGQAYNEQFF
TRBD1	TRBJ1-1	.	TRBV29-1	TGCAGCGTTGCAGGGGGAGGGAAAACTGAAGCTTTCTTT	CSVAGGGKTEAFF
.	TRBJ1-1	.	TRBV18	TGTGCCAGCTCACGCCGACGACCCGGAGACACTGAAGCTTTCTTT	CASSRRRPGDTEAFF
TRBD2	TRBJ2-3	.	TRBV6-2/TRBV6-3	TGTGCCGCTAAAGCGGGGGGTCGCACAGATACGCAGTATTTT	CAAKAGGRTDTQYF
TRBD2	TRBJ2-3	many	TRBV5-1	TGCGCCAGCAGCCTTGGAGCGGGGTTAGATACGCAGTATTTT	CASSLGAGLDTQYF
.	TRBJ2-2	few	TRBV20-1	TGCAGTGCTAGAGACCTGAAGACGGGGAACACCGGGGAGCTGTTTTTT	CSARDLKTGNTGELFF
TRBD1	TRBJ2-1	many	TRBV29-1	TGCAGCGTTGGTGGGGACAGCTACAATGAGCAGTTCTTC	CSVGGDSYNEQFF
.	TRBJ2-3	many	TRBV28	TGTGCCAGCAGTTTATTAGGCAGGTCTCGCCCAGATACGCAGTATTTT	CASSLLGRSRPDTQYF
TRBD1	TRBJ1-2	few	TRBV6-1	TGTGCCAGCAGTGGGACAGGGACTAACTATGGCTACACCTTC	CASSGTGTNYGYTF
.	TRBJ2-1	few	TRBV30	TGTGGCTGGGGGGAGTTTCATGAGCAGTTCTTC	CGWGEFHEQFF
.	TRBJ2-7	.	TRBV28	TGTGCCAGCAGACCACAGGGAAGGACCTACGAGCAGTACTTC	CASRPQGRTYEQYF
.	TRBJ1-6	many	TRBV7-2	TGTGCCAGCAGCTTACCGGGGGGGCATTCACCCCTCCACTTT	CASSLPGGHSPLHF
TRBD2	TRBJ2-1	few	TRBV18	TGTGCCAGCTCACCATGGACTAGCGGCCCTTATGAGCAGTTCTTC	CASSPWTSGPYEQFF
TRBD2	TRBJ2-3	few	TRBV9	TGTGCCAGCGGAATTCTAGCGGGAAGAGGCGATACGCAGTATTTT	CASGILAGRGDTQYF
.	TRBJ1-5	.	TRBV7-2	TGTGCCAGCAGCCCCCGGATCCCTTACTACAATCAGCCCCAGCATTTT	CASSPRIPYYNQPQHF
TRBD1	TRBJ2-1	few	TRBV10-3	TGTGCCATCAGCGGGACAGCAAGGCACAATGAGCAGTTCTTC	CAISGTARHNEQFF
.	TRBJ2-7	few	TRBV7-6	TGTGCCAGCAGCCCGGTCGGCCCGCCGATCTACGAGCAGTACTTC	CASSPVGPPIYEQYF
TRBD1	TRBJ1-4	many	TRBV5-4	TGTGCCAGCAGCTTGGAGGGACAGGGAGGAGAAAAACTGTTTTTT	CASSLEGQGGEKLFF
.	TRBJ2-1	many	TRBV20-1	TGCAGTGCTAGAGATCGCTGGGCAGTAAACAATGAGCAGTTCTTC	CSARDRWAVNNEQFF
.	TRBJ2-5	few	TRBV7-7	TGTGCTAGCAGCCGGGGACAATTCCAGGAGACCCAGTACTTC	CASSRGQFQETQYF
.	TRBJ1-2	.	TRBV18	TGTGCCAGCTCACCACCGGGCAGAGCGAACTATGGCTACACCTTC	CASSPPGRANYGYTF
TRBD1	TRBJ1-2	.	TRBV27	TGTGCCAGCAGACAGATGGGGACAGCTGGCTACACCTTC	CASRQMGTAGYTF
.	TRBJ1-1	many	TRBV12-3/TRBV12-4	TGTGCCAGCAGTTTAAGGCAGGGGAAGCCTTTCTTT	CASSLRQGKPFF
TRBD1	TRBJ2-1	many	TRBV29-1	TGCAGCGTTGAGTATCGGGACAGGGATGGTGAGCAGTTCTTC	CSVEYRDRDGEQFF
TRBD1	TRBJ1-1	.	TRBV20-1	TGCAGTGCTAGAAACAGGGGGCGAAACACTGAAGCTTTCTTT	CSARNRGRNTEAFF